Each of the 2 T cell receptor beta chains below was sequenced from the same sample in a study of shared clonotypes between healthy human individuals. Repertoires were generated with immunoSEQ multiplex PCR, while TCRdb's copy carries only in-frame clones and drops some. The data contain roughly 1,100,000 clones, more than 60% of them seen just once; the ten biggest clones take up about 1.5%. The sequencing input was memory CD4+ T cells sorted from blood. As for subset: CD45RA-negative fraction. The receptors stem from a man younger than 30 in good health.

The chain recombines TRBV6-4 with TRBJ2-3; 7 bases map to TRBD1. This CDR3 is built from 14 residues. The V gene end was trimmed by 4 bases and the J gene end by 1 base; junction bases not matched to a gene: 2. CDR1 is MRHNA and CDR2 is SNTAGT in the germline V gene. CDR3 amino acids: CASSAQGGTDTQYF. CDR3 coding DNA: TGTGCCAGCAGTGCCCAGGGGGGCACAGATACGCAGTATTTT.

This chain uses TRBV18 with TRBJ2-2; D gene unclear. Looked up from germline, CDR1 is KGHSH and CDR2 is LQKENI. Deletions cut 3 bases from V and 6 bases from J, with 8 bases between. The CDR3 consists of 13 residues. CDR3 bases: TGTGCCAGCTCACCGATGGCTCCCGGGGAGCTGTTTTTT. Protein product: CASSPMAPGELFF. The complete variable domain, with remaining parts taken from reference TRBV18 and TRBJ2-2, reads NAGVMQNPRHLVRRRGQEARLRCSPMKGHSHVYWYRQLPEEGLKFMVYLQKENIIDESGMPKERFSAEFPKEGPSILRIQQVVRGDSAAYFCASSPMAPGELFFGEGSRLTVL.